These T cell receptor beta chains were read from a single sample in a study of blood T cell repertoires in COVID-19. Profiling relied on immunoSEQ multiplex PCR, and the TCRdb table lists in-frame clones only, not all of them. The repertoire consists of about 20,000 clones, with about 89% occurring once and the leading ten covering around 4%. Sequencing was performed on peripheral blood. These receptors came from a human donor in a cohort sampled during active COVID-19. Each CDR3 is given with its conserved first and last residue. D genes are given only for firm matches. Clone size is stated in some rows and not others, as once, few, many or a class when expanded.

>-|TRBJ1-5|TRBV29-1|TRBD1
TGCAGCGTTGCAGGGGGCCTCGATCAGCCCCAGCATTTT
CSVAGGLDQPQHF
>-|TRBJ1-4|TRBV19|-
TGTGCCAGTAGTGGCGGGGTAACTAATGAAAAACTGTTTTTT
CASSGGVTNEKLFF
>-|TRBJ1-1|TRBV3-1/TRBV3-2|-
TGTGCCAGCAGCGAGGAGTACGGGAACACTGAAGCTTTCTTT
CASSEEYGNTEAFF
>-|TRBJ1-2|TRBV5-4|-
TGTGCCAGCAGGGGAGGAACCACCTTATATGGCTACACCTTC
CASRGGTTLYGYTF
>-|TRBJ1-3|TRBV7-6|-
TGTGCCAGCAGCCCGAGACAGGTCTCTGGAAACACCATATATTTT
CASSPRQVSGNTIYF
>-|TRBJ1-1|TRBV12-3/TRBV12-4|-
TGTGCCAGCAGTGCGGGGCCCAACACTGAAGCTTTCTTT
CASSAGPNTEAFF
>-|TRBJ1-6|TRBV5-8|TRBD1
TGTGCCAGCAGCTTACAGGGGTCCTATAATTCACCCCTCCACTTT
CASSLQGSYNSPLHF
>once|TRBJ1-5|TRBV9|TRBD1
TGTGCCAGCAGCGGGGGACAGTCCAATCAGCCCCAGCATTTT
CASSGGQSNQPQHF
>-|TRBJ1-2|TRBV6-5|TRBD1
TGTGCCAGCAGTTACTCGGGGACAGGGGCCGGCTACACCTTC
CASSYSGTGAGYTF
>once|TRBJ2-1|TRBV6-6|TRBD2
TGTGCCAGCGTTCGGACTAGCGGGGCGAATGAGCAGTTCTTC
CASVRTSGANEQFF
>-|TRBJ2-1|TRBV13|-
TGTGCCAGCAGCTTAAGCGCTCTTTACAATGAGCAGTTCTTC
CASSLSALYNEQFF
>-|TRBJ1-5|TRBV6-5|-
TGTGCCAGCAGACAGGCCGACAATCAGCCCCAGCATTTT
CASRQADNQPQHF
>-|TRBJ2-7|TRBV25-1|-
TGTGCCAGCAGGGCGACAGGATCCGAGCAGTACTTC
CASRATGSEQYF
>-|TRBJ2-5|TRBV5-6|-
TGTGCCAGCAGCCCGGAGGGGGGGCGAAAGACCCAGTACTTC
CASSPEGGRKTQYF
>once|TRBJ2-5|TRBV5-1|TRBD2
TGCGCCAGCAACCTGGGGGGGGAAGAGACCCAGTACTTC
CASNLGGEETQYF
>-|TRBJ1-2|TRBV7-2|-
TGTGCCAGCAGCTTACCTGACCAGGGAAACTATGGCTACACCTTC
CASSLPDQGNYGYTF
>-|TRBJ2-7|TRBV7-8|TRBD1
TGTGCCAGCAGCACGGGACAGTTCTCCTACGAGCAGTACTTC
CASSTGQFSYEQYF
>-|TRBJ2-3|TRBV5-1|TRBD1
TGCGCCAGCAGCTTCAATCTCGCGGGACAGGGATCAGATACGCAGTATTTT
CASSFNLAGQGSDTQYF
>-|TRBJ2-1|TRBV28|TRBD2
TGTGCCAGCAGTTTATCGGCGGGAGGAAGAAATGAGCAGTTCTTC
CASSLSAGGRNEQFF
>-|TRBJ2-3|TRBV6-5|TRBD2
TGTGCCAGCACCCTTGGGGGGGAGGAGGCCGATACGCAGTATTTT
CASTLGGEEADTQYF